This passage covers 9 T cell receptor beta chains from one sample sequenced in a study of cytomegalovirus exposure and HLA in healthy donors. The data were produced by immunoSEQ multiplex PCR, yet TCRdb's version contains in-frame clones alone and is incomplete. This sample carries a few hundred thousand clones, 88% of them seen once, and the ten largest clones take over 0.7%. Sequenced sample: PBMCs. The origin of the receptors is a young woman in good health and CMV-seronegative.

V is TRBV28 and J is TRBJ1-5; D is perhaps TRBD1 (5 bases). Germline assignment: CDR1 MDHEN and CDR2 SYDVKM. This CDR3 contains 15 residues. Trimming removed 1 base from V and 9 bases from J, with 16 bases in between. The CDR3 DNA is TGTGCCAGCAGTTTATCGGGGGAACTATTATCGCCCCAGCATTTT. It yields the protein CASSLSGELLSPQHF.

The rearrangement uses TRBV10-1 and TRBJ2-5, with D maybe TRBD1 (6 bases). Germline loops: CDR1 WNHNN, CDR2 SYGVQD (reference sequence). Trimming shortened V by 5 bases and J by 3 bases, and 22 bases separated the two germline ends. This CDR3 comprises 17 residues. The CDR3 region is CASSCSGAEIGEETQYF. The CDR3 DNA sequence: TGCGCCAGCAGTTGTTCAGGGGCGGAAATAGGGGAAGAGACCCAGTACTTC.

The chain carries TRBV19 and TRBJ1-1; D gene ambiguous. CDR3 length: 13 residues. Germline V gene data show CDR1 as LNHDA and CDR2 as SQIVND (reference sequence). V was pared by 4 bases and J by 9 bases, with 15 bases between. In nucleotides, the CDR3 is TGTGCCAGTAGTAGGAGGGCACAAGGTCAAGCTTTCTTT. This sequence encodes CASSRRAQGQAFF. The whole variable domain, filled in from reference TRBV19 and TRBJ1-1, reads DGGITQSPKYLFRKEGQNVTLSCEQNLNHDAMYWYRQDPGQGLRLIYYSQIVNDFQKGDIAEGYSVSREKKESFPLTVTSAQKNPTAFYLCASSRRAQGQAFFGQGTRLTVV.

J is TRBJ2-1 and V is TRBV15, with a weak D call TRBD1 (6 bases). Germline values: CDR1 LNHNV, CDR2 YYDKDF (reference sequence). The CDR3 is 15 amino acids. Trimming cost V 2 bases and J 6 bases, with 14 bases left between them. Here the CDR3 reads CATSRKQTGINEQFF. As DNA, the CDR3 is TGTGCCACCAGCAGAAAACAAACAGGGATCAATGAGCAGTTCTTC.

The rearrangement joins TRBV28 to TRBJ2-7; the D gene is possibly TRBD1 (5 bases). The germline V and J ends were trimmed by 5 bases and 8 bases, with 13 bases remaining between them. Per the germline V gene, CDR1 is MDHEN and CDR2 is SYDVKM. The length of the CDR3 is 12 residues. This chain's CDR3 is CASSLPMGQQYF. DNA for the CDR3: TGTGCCAGCAGTCTCCCTATGGGGCAGCAGTACTTC. The full variable domain, rest sourced from reference TRBV28 and TRBJ2-7, is DVKVTQSSRYLVKRTGEKVFLECVQDMDHENMFWYRQDPGLGLRLIYFSYDVKMKEKGDIPEGYSVSREKKERFSLILESASTNQTSMYLCASSLPMGQQYFGPGTRLTVT.

The chain links TRBV4-1 to TRBJ2-7; weak D call: TRBD1 (6 bases). CDR3 size: 15 residues. V gave up 4 bases and J gave up 2 bases, with 15 bases separating them. Germline assignment: CDR1 MGHRA and CDR2 YSYEKL. CDR3 in amino acids: CASSLYQGFTYEQYF. The CDR3 DNA follows: TGCGCCAGCAGCCTTTATCAGGGGTTTACCTACGAGCAGTACTTC.

The rearrangement joins TRBV19 to TRBJ1-5; the D gene is possibly TRBD1 (5 bases). Germline-derived CDR1 and CDR2 are LNHDA and SQIVND (reference sequence). The CDR3 totals 17 residues. V was pared by 3 bases and J by 0 bases, with 15 bases between. DNA of the CDR3: TGTGCCAGTAGTATGGATCTAGGGGCGTATAGCAATCAGCCCCAGCATTTT. Encoded protein: CASSMDLGAYSNQPQHF.

This chain uses TRBV5-1 with TRBJ2-2; 10 bases match TRBD2. Looked up from germline, CDR1 is SGHRS and CDR2 is YFSETQ. This CDR3 region has 15 residues. Trimming cost V 4 bases and J 4 bases; bases outside gene matches: 4. As DNA, the CDR3 is TGCGCCAGCAGCATTCCTAGCGGGAGCACCGGGGAGCTGTTTTTT. This gives the protein CASSIPSGSTGELFF.

The chain has TRBV15 and TRBJ2-1, with 9 bases lining up with TRBD1. This CDR3 comprises 15 residues. CDR1 is LNHNV and CDR2 is YYDKDF in the germline V gene (reference sequence). The V segment lost 7 bases and the J segment 8 bases; nucleotides outside the gene matches: 12. CDR3 loop: CATNEWTGAFDEQFF. CDR3 DNA: TGTGCCACCAACGAGTGGACAGGGGCTTTCGATGAGCAGTTCTTC.